The 9 T cell receptor beta chains below all came from one sample that was sequenced in a study of regulatory T cells in long-lasting Graves disease. Library construction for TCR beta used iRepertoire HTBI primers and Arm-PCR of CDR3 regions. TCRdb re-analysed the multiplex PCR reads in MiXCR, keeping a single row per CDR3 protein. The sample lists 400,000 or so distinct CDR3 sequences; roughly a quarter were seen once. Time point given: persistent/refractory GD, antithyroid drugs over 5 years with positive TRAb. TCR sequences were obtained from RNA taken from PBMCs. The sample was peripheral blood mononuclear cells (PBMCs), taken when the disease was refractory, from a patient treated with antithyroid drugs. The receptor set was obtained from a female donor with Graves disease.

This clonotype was observed a few times. The chain recombines TRBV15 with TRBJ2-2, with a possible D match to TRBD1 (5 bases). Looked up from germline, CDR1 is LNHNV and CDR2 is YYDKDF (reference sequence). The V and J ends lost 6 bases and 5 bases respectively, with 16 bases between them. This CDR3 is 15 amino acids long. CDR3 nucleotides: TGTGCCACCAGTCCCGTCCTGGGGCAGACCGGGGAGCTGTTTTTT. The encoded protein is CATSPVLGQTGELFF.

As concerns this clonotype: This could be a read error, since a much larger clone is one nucleotide away. V is TRBV5-1 and J is TRBJ1-2, with 8 bases matching TRBD1. The CDR3 sequence is 14 residues long. Germline CDR1 is SGHRS and CDR2 is YFSETQ. V was pared by 0 bases and J by 5 bases, with 3 bases of the junction left unmatched. The CDR3 DNA reads as TGCGCCAGCAGCTTGGCGGGACAGGAGTATGGCTACACCTTC. This gives the protein CASSLAGQEYGYTF.

This clonotype has a count of ten or more. This chain connects TRBV11-2 to TRBJ2-5; no clear D gene. This CDR3 is 11 amino acids long. Trimming cost V 7 bases and J 7 bases, with 10 bases left between them. Germline V gene lookup returns CDR1 SGHAT and CDR2 FQNNGV. CDR3 DNA: TGTGCCAGCACCTCCCAGGTGACCCAGTACTTC. Its translation: CASTSQVTQYF.

V and J are TRBV7-8 and TRBJ2-2; the match to TRBD2 covers 12 bases. The length of the CDR3 is 19 residues. V shed 5 bases and J 9 bases; nucleotides not matched to a gene: 19. CDR1 SGHVS and CDR2 FQNEAQ come from the germline V gene. The chain's CDR3 is CASSPTPQTSGSWWWELFF. CDR3 DNA: TGTGCCAGCAGCCCGACCCCCCAGACTAGCGGGAGTTGGTGGTGGGAGCTGTTTTTT.

This clonotype has more than one count but fewer than ten. This chain joins TRBV28 and TRBJ1-1; 11 bases are a match to TRBD1. Per the germline V gene, CDR1 is MDHEN and CDR2 is SYDVKM. V was pared by 5 bases and J by 1 base, with 6 bases of the junction left unmatched. This CDR3 is 16 amino acids long. The DNA of the CDR3 is TGTGCCAGCAGTCTCGTGGACAGGGGGCAGAACACTGAAGCTTTCTTT. This sequence encodes CASSLVDRGQNTEAFF.

This clonotype was counted between two and nine times. The CDR3 loop is CASSQYGGVLSNEQYF. CDR3 nucleotide sequence: TGTGCCAGCAGCCAATATGGGGGAGTCCTTTCCAACGAGCAGTACTTC. J is TRBJ2-7 and V is TRBV14; D could derive from TRBD1 or TRBD2 (5 bases each). This CDR3 region has 16 residues. Germline CDR1 SGHDN, CDR2 FVKESK. V shed 2 bases and J shed 5 bases, with 19 bases lying between them.

This clonotype was detected a few times. DNA of the CDR3: TGTGCCAGCAGCCGACGGACGGACTACGAGCAGTACTTC. Translated: CASSRRTDYEQYF. The chain employs TRBV7-8 and TRBJ2-7; D not resolved. Germline V gene lookup returns CDR1 SGHVS and CDR2 FQNEAQ. The CDR3 length is 13 residues. The V and J ends lost 5 bases and 3 bases respectively, with 11 bases between them.

In this sample, this clonotype turned up many times. The chain recombines TRBV3-1 with TRBJ2-5, with 15 bases lining up with TRBD2. The CDR3 sequence is 16 residues long. V gave up 2 bases and J gave up 5 bases; unmatched junction bases: 3. Germline V gene sequence: CDR1 LGHDT, CDR2 YNNKEL (reference sequence). The CDR3 sequence: CASSQYGLAGGETQYF. The DNA for the CDR3 is TGTGCCAGCAGCCAATATGGACTAGCGGGAGGGGAGACCCAGTACTTC.

This clonotype was seen only a few times. The genes are TRBV6-4 and TRBJ2-2, with D unclear. Germline lookup yields CDR1 MRHNA and CDR2 SNTAGT. The V end was cut by 7 bases, the J end by 7 bases, with 13 bases between. The CDR3 consists of 13 residues. The CDR3 DNA is TGTGCCAGCAAAAGGCTGGGGAACGGGGAGCTGTTTTTT. The encoded protein is CASKRLGNGELFF.